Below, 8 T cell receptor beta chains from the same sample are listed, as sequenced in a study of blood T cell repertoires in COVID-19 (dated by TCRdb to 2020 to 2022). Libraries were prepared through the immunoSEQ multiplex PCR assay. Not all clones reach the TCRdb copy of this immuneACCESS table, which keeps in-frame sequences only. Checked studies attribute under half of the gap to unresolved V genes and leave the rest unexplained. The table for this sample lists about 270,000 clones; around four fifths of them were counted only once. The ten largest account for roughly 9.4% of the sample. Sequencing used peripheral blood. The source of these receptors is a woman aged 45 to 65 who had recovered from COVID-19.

CDR3 DNA: TGTGCCACGGGGTCGACTGAAGCTTTCTTT. Protein product: CATGSTEAFF. The genes are TRBV28 and TRBJ1-1; D ambiguous. The V gene lost 10 bases and the J gene lost 5 bases, with 8 bases spanning the gap. Germline V gene sequence: CDR1 MDHEN, CDR2 SYDVKM. The length of the CDR3 is 10 residues.

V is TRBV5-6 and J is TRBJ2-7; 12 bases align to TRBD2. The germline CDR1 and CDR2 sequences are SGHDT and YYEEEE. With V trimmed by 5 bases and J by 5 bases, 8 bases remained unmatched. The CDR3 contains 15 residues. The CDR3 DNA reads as TGTGCCAGCAGTTGGTGGACTAGCGGGAATAACGAGCAGTACTTC. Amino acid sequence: CASSWWTSGNNEQYF.

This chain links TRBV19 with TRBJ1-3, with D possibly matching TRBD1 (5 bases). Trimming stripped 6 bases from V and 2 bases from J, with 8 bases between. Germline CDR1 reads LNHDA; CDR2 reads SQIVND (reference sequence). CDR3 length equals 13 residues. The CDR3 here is CASSGGTGNTIYF. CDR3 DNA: TGTGCCAGTAGCGGGGGGACTGGAAACACCATATATTTT.

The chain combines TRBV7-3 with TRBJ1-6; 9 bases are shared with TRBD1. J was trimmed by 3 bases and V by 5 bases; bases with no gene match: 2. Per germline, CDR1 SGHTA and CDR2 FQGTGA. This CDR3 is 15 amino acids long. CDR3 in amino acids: CASSMTGGYNSPLHF. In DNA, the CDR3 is TGTGCCAGCAGCATGACAGGGGGCTATAATTCACCCCTCCACTTT.

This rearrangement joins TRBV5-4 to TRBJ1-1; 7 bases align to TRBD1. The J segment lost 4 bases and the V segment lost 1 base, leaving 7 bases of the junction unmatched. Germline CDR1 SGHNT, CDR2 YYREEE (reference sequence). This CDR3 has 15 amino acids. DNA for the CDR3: TGTGCCAGCAGCTTGTTTGGGACAGCGGGCACTGAAGCTTTCTTT. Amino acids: CASSLFGTAGTEAFF.

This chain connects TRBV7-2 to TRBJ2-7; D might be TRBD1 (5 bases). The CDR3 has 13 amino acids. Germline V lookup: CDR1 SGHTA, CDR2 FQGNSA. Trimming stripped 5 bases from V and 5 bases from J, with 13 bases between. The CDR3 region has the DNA TGTGCCAGCAGCATACAGGCCCCCAACGAGCAGTACTTC. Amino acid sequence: CASSIQAPNEQYF.

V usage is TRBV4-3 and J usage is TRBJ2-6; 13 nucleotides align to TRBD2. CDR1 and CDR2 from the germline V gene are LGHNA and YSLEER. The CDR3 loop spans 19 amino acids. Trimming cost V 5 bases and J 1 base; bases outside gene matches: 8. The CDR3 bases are TGCGCCAGCAGCAAACGGACTAGCGGGAGCGGGTCTGGGGCCAACGTCCTGACTTTC. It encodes CASSKRTSGSGSGANVLTF.

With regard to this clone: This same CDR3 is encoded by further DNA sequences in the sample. The CDR3 nucleotides read TGTGCCAGCAGTTCAGGGGGCGCAACTAATGAAAAACTGTTTTTT. Translated, it gives CASSSGGATNEKLFF. This rearrangement joins TRBV28 to TRBJ1-4, with TRBD1 matching 8 bases. This CDR3 is built from 15 residues. V was pared by 4 bases and J by 0 bases, with 1 base of the junction left unmatched. Germline CDR1 is MDHEN and CDR2 is SYDVKM.